These 19 T cell receptor beta chains were sequenced from one sample in a study of T cell repertoires in cytomegalovirus infection. TCRdb redid the calling of the reads with MiXCR, one entry per CDR3 protein. Here the sample spans fewer than 300,000 distinct CDR3 sequences, under 30% being singletons. Sequences were obtained from PBMCs. These TCRs come from a human donor in good health (CMV status not recorded). Some clones in this sample may be carry-over from other donors' samples.

The chain joins TRBV2 to TRBJ2-1; 10 bases are a match to TRBD2. J lost 0 bases, V lost 6 bases, and 5 bases had no gene match. This CDR3 comprises 16 residues. Germline-derived CDR1 and CDR2 are SNHLY and FYNNEI. The CDR3 DNA reads as TGTGCCAGCAGGGCTAGCGGGAGTAGCTCCTACAATGAGCAGTTCTTC. It yields the protein CASRASGSSSYNEQFF.

As concerns this clonotype: One end of the junction does not line up with germline, which may come from a read error. The chain couples TRBV28 to TRBJ2-3, with a possible D match to TRBD1 (6 bases). The CDR3 consists of 13 residues. From germline, CDR1 is MDHEN and CDR2 SYDVKM. The CDR3 nucleotides read TGTGCCAGCAGACAAACGGGACAAACTATGCCCCATTTT. It is translated as CASRQTGQTMPHF.

This sequence joins TRBV23-1 and TRBJ2-3; tentative D call: TRBD2 (5 bases). TRBV23-1 is annotated as an ORF whose role is uncertain. V dropped 7 bases and J dropped 7 bases, with 15 bases sitting between them. The length of the CDR3 is 13 residues. In nucleotides, the CDR3 is TGCGCCAGCAATACCGGGGTTGAAAATACGCAGTATTTT. Translated, it gives CASNTGVENTQYF.

At least ten counts were recorded for this clonotype. The chain couples TRBV7-2 to TRBJ1-1, with D tentatively TRBD1 (6 bases). CDR1 and CDR2 from the germline V gene are SGHTA and FQGNSA. Trimming stripped 2 bases from V and 3 bases from J, with 10 bases between. The CDR3 runs 14 residues. The CDR3 protein is CASSLITGYTEAFF. The DNA for the CDR3 is TGTGCCAGCAGCTTAATAACAGGGTACACTGAAGCTTTCTTT.

The sample holds a few counts of this clonotype. The chain links TRBV7-9 to TRBJ2-6, with a weak D call TRBD2 (5 bases). In germline, CDR1 is SEHNR, CDR2 FQNEAQ (reference sequence). CDR3 length equals 16 residues. V lost 0 bases, J lost 4 bases, and 10 bases lay in between. This CDR3 is CASSLAAGAGANVLTF. The CDR3 DNA follows: TGTGCCAGCAGCTTAGCGGCGGGCGCCGGGGCCAACGTCCTGACTTTC.

This clonotype appeared once. V gene TRBV10-2 combines with J gene TRBJ2-1; possible D gene TRBD1, 6 bases. Germline CDR1 and CDR2: WSHSY and SAAADI. The CDR3 is 12 amino acids. With 10 bases removed from V and 5 bases from J, the gap between germline ends came to 12 bases. The CDR3 protein is CATRDRHNEQFF. CDR3 in DNA: TGCGCCACTAGAGACAGGCACAATGAGCAGTTCTTC.

A note on this clonotype: Mismatch with germline at one junction end may stem from a read error. The V call is TRBV5-4, the J call TRBJ2-5; D may be TRBD1 (6 bases). Germline V gene lookup returns CDR1 SGHNT and CDR2 YYREEE (reference sequence). The CDR3 loop spans 13 amino acids. The CDR3 sequence: CASSQKGEETRYF. CDR3 nucleotide sequence: TGTGCCAGCAGCCAGAAGGGGGAAGAGACCCGGTACTTC.

V is TRBV4-1 and J is TRBJ1-2; no clear D gene. Germline CDR1 is MGHRA and CDR2 is YSYEKL. The germline V and J ends were trimmed by 4 bases and 2 bases, with 11 bases remaining between them. The CDR3 consists of 14 residues. For the CDR3, the DNA is TGCGCCAGCAGCCTATCCAGACTCAACTATGGCTACACCTTC. The encoded protein is CASSLSRLNYGYTF.

The V call is TRBV29-1, the J call TRBJ1-4; unclear D gene. Deletions cut 6 bases from V and 3 bases from J, with 11 bases between. Per the germline V gene, CDR1 is SQVTM and CDR2 is ANQGSEA. The CDR3 runs to 13 residues. CDR3 DNA sequence: TGCAGCGTCGCATCTAGGGCTAATGAAAAACTGTTTTTT. Amino acid sequence: CSVASRANEKLFF.

This clonotype turned up a few times. The chain has TRBV20-1 and TRBJ2-5; D not certain. V was cut by 3 bases and J by 2 bases, with 13 bases left in between. CDR3 length: 14 residues. Germline CDR1 and CDR2: DFQATT and SNEGSKA (reference sequence). In nucleotides, the CDR3 is TGCAGTGCTAGCCGACGAGGACGGCAAGAGACCCAGTACTTC. It encodes CSASRRGRQETQYF.

The chain uses TRBV20-1 and TRBJ1-4, with 8 bases identical to TRBD1. CDR1 is DFQATT and CDR2 is SNEGSKA in the germline V gene (reference sequence). The V segment lost 3 bases and the J segment 7 bases; nucleotides outside the gene matches: 4. The CDR3 sequence is 13 residues long. The CDR3 nucleotides read TGCAGTGCTAGGACAGGGGCAGCTGAAAAACTGTTTTTT. Protein product: CSARTGAAEKLFF.

This clonotype has a handful of counts. The rearrangement links TRBV11-2 to TRBJ1-4; D not certain. This CDR3 comprises 14 residues. CDR1 is SGHAT and CDR2 is FQNNGV in the germline V gene. V was clipped by 2 bases and J by 7 bases, with 11 bases between them. DNA for the CDR3: TGTGCCAGCAGCTTAAAGAAATCGGGTGAAAAACTGTTTTTT. The encoded protein is CASSLKKSGEKLFF.

This clonotype showed up many times. This chain uses TRBV20-1 with TRBJ2-7, with 10 bases identical to TRBD1. Germline CDR1 reads DFQATT; CDR2 reads SNEGSKA (reference sequence). The CDR3 covers 14 residues. The CDR3 DNA sequence: TGCAGCGCTGAGCCGGGACAGGGGAACTACGAGCAGTACTTC. Translating gives CSAEPGQGNYEQYF.

The table lists this clonotype with a few counts. V usage is TRBV7-2 and J usage is TRBJ2-7; D gene unclear. Trimming stripped 2 bases from V and 2 bases from J, with 10 bases between. There are 14 residues in the CDR3. Germline-derived CDR1 and CDR2 are SGHTA and FQGNSA. The chain's CDR3 is CASSLRVSTYEQYF. CDR3 coding DNA: TGTGCCAGCAGCTTAAGGGTCTCCACCTACGAGCAGTACTTC.

This clonotype was recorded a few times. The chain joins TRBV11-2 to TRBJ2-3; a weak D match, TRBD1 (5 bases). The ends were cut back, 4 bases at V and 4 bases at J, with 21 bases in the middle. The germline V gene has CDR1 SGHAT and CDR2 FQNNGV. This CDR3 has 17 residues. CDR3 nucleotides: TGTGCCAGCAGCTCAGCCCCCACAGGTCATGGCGCAGATACGCAGTATTTT. This sequence encodes CASSSAPTGHGADTQYF.

This clonotype has at least ten counts. The chain links TRBV6-2 or TRBV6-3 to TRBJ2-1, with 12 bases fitting TRBD2. This CDR3 comprises 15 residues. Germline V gives CDR1 MNHEY, CDR2 SVGEGT. J lost 7 bases, V lost 5 bases, and 6 bases had no gene match. The CDR3 sequence is CASSRLAGAGNEQFF. CDR3 coding DNA: TGTGCCAGCAGTAGACTAGCGGGAGCCGGTAATGAGCAGTTCTTC.

V and J are TRBV4-3 and TRBJ2-7; 10 bases agree with TRBD1. V dropped 1 base and J dropped 4; count of bases not matched to a gene: 4. Germline V gene sequence: CDR1 LGHNA, CDR2 YSLEER. This CDR3 is 15 amino acids long. CDR3 amino acids: CASSQGQGAVYEQYF. As DNA, the CDR3 is TGCGCCAGCAGCCAAGGACAGGGGGCGGTTTACGAGCAGTACTTC.

DNA for the CDR3: TGCAGTGCTCCGTGGAGGGGCCAAGAGACCCAGTACTTC. It is translated as CSAPWRGQETQYF. The chain joins TRBV20-1 to TRBJ2-5, with D perhaps TRBD2 (6 bases). Germline-derived CDR1 and CDR2 are DFQATT and SNEGSKA (reference sequence). The length of the CDR3 is 13 residues. Between the trimmed V and J ends, which lost 5 bases and 1 base, there was a span of 11 bases.

This clonotype appeared many times. The CDR3 loop reads CASSLVPRYYEQYF. The DNA for the CDR3 is TGTGCCAGCAGCTTAGTTCCCAGATACTACGAGCAGTACTTC. J is TRBJ2-7 and V is TRBV7-2; no clear D gene. The CDR3 loop spans 14 amino acids. Germline lookup yields CDR1 SGHTA and CDR2 FQGNSA. V dropped 1 base and J dropped 3 bases, with 10 bases sitting between them.